Included here is one T cell receptor (beta chain) sequence, with context. Its recognized antigen is unknown. Within one base of it there is no much larger clone, and no base qualities were kept. This entry belongs to a study of T cell changes during pregnancy in multiple sclerosis (dated by TCRdb to between 2018 and 2021). At the level of the whole study: The study examined how the T cell repertoire changed over the course of pregnancy in women with multiple sclerosis.

Cut back by 2 bases and 4 bases, the V and J ends lie 17 bases apart. The germline V gene gives CDR1 as MDHEN and CDR2 as SYDVKM. The CDR3 sequence holds 16 residues, the cysteine and phenylalanine included. CDR3 DNA is the only sequence kept; it has 48 bases, read in frame from the first base. Libraries came from the immunoSEQ multiplex PCR assay. The clones in this table, taken by TCRdb from immuneACCESS, are in-frame only. Not every clone is retained; where verified, under half of the shortfall comes from an unresolved V gene, and the cause of the rest is unknown. This sample is represented by about 98,000 clones; about 91% of them were singletons. Roughly 2% of the sample is in the top ten clones.

The source of this sequence is a female donor in good health, enrolled as a control in a pregnancy study. The chain was built from TRBV28 and TRBJ1-2; the D segment cannot be called with confidence. This sample comprised peripheral blood, obtained after pregnancy. The nucleotides read TGTGCCAGCAGTTTAGGTCTAGTAACACCCCTCTATGGCTACACCTTC. Translated, this is CASSLGLVTPLYGYTF.